This T cell receptor (beta chain) was captured in a study of T cells in Graves' hyperthyroidism and ophthalmopathy. Overall study context: Initial diagnosis, before any treatment, was when peripheral blood was collected.

This clonotype occurred many times. Germline V gene lookup returns CDR1 MDHEN and CDR2 SYDVKM. The CDR3 covers 14 residues. The germline V and J ends were trimmed by 5 bases and 1 base, with 11 bases remaining between them. RNA transcripts yielded amplified TCR beta CDR3 regions. First-round RT-PCR of the TCR CDR3 relied on the HTBI primer set. TCRdb reprocessed the multiplex PCR reads with MiXCR, giving one entry per CDR3 protein. Of approximately 600,000 distinct CDR3 sequences listed, approximately 15% were seen once; the top ten hold roughly 7.7%. The source material was blood. This TCR was recovered from a woman in her late teens or twenties with Graves' ophthalmopathy. This chain joins TRBV28 and TRBJ2-5, with D uncertain. In DNA form, the CDR3 reads TGTGCCAGCAGTCCGTACTGGACCCAAGAGACCCAGTACTTC. Protein: CASSPYWTQETQYF.